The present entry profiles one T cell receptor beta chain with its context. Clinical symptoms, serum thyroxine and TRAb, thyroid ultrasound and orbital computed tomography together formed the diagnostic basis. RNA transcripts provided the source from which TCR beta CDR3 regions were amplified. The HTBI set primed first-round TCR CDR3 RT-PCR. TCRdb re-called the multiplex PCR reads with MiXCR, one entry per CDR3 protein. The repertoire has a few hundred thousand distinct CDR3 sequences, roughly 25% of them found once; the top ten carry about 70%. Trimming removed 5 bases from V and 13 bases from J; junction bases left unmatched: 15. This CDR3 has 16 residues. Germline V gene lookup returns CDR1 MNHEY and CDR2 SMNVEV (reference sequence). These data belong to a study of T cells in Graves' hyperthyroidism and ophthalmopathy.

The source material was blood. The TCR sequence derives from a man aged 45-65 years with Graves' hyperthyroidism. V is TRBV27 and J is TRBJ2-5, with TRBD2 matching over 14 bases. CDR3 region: CASSPRPGLAGGHMYF. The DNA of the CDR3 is TGTGCCAGCAGTCCGCGACCAGGACTAGCGGGAGGACACATGTACTTC.